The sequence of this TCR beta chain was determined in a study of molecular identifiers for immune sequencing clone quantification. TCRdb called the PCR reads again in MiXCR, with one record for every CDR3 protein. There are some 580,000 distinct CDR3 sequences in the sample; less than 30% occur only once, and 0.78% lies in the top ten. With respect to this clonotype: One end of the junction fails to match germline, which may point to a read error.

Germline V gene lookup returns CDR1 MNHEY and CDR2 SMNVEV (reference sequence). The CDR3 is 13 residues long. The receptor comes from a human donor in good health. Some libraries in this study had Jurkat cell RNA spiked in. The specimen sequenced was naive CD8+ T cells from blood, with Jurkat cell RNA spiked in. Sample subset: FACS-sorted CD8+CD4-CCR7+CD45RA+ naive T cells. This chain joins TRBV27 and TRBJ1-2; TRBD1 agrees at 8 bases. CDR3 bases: TGTGCCAGCAGTCTATCAGGGGGCCCGAATTACACCTTC. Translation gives CASSLSGGPNYTF.